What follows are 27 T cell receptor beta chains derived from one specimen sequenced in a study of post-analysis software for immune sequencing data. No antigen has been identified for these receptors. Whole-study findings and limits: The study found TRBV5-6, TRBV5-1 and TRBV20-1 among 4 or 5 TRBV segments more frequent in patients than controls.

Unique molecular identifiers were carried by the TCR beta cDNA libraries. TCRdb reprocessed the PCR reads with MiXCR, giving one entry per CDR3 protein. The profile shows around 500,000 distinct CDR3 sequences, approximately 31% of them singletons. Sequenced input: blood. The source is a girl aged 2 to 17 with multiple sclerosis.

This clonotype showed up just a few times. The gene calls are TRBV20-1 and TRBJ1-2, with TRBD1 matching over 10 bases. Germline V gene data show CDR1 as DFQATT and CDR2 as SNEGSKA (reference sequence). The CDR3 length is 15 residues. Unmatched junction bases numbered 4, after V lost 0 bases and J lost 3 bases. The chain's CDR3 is CSARERGQGDYGYTF. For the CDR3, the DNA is TGCAGTGCTAGAGAAAGAGGACAGGGGGACTATGGCTACACCTTC.

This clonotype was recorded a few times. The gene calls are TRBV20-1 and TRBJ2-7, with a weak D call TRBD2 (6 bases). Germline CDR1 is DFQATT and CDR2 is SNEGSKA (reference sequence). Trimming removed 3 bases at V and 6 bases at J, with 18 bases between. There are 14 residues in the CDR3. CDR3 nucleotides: TGCAGTGCTAGCCCCTCTCGGGGGTTGGGCGAGCAGTACTTC. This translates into CSASPSRGLGEQYF.

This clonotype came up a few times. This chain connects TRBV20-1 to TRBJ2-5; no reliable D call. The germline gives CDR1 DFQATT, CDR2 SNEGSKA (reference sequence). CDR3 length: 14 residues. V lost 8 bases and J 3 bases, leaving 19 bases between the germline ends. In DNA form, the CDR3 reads TGCAGTCTGCTAGTGTTTGTGGGCAAAGAGACCCAGTACTTC. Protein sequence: CSLLVFVGKETQYF.

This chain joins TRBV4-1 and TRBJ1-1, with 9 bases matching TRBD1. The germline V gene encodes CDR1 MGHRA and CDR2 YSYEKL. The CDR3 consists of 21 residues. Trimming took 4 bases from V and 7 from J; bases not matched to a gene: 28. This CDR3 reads CASSLEEGQGTLGGFGREAFF. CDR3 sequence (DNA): TGCGCCAGCAGCCTAGAGGAGGGACAGGGCACATTGGGAGGGTTTGGTCGTGAAGCTTTCTTT.

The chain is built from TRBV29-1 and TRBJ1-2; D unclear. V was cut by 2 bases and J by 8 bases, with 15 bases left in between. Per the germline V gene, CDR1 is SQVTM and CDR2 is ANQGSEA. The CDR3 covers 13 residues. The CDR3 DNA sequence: TGCAGCGTTGAATGGCCAGGCCGAGGAGGCTACACCTTC. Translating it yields CSVEWPGRGGYTF.

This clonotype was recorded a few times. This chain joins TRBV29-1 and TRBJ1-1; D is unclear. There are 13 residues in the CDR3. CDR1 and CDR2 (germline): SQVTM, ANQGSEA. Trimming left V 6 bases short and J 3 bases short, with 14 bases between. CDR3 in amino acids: CSVGLGVYTEAFF. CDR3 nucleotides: TGCAGCGTCGGACTCGGCGTTTACACTGAAGCTTTCTTT.

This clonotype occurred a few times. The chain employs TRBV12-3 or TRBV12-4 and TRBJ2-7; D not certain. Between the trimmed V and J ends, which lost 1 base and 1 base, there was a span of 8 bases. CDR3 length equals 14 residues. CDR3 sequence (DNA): TGTGCCAGCAGTTTAGGCGACCGTTCCTACGAGCAGTACTTC. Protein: CASSLGDRSYEQYF.

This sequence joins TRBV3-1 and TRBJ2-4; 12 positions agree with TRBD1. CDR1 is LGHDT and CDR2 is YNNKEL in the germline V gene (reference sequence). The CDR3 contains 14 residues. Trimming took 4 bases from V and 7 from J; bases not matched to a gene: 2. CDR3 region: CASSRGQGANIQYF. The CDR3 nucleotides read TGTGCCAGCAGCCGGGGACAGGGGGCGAACATTCAGTACTTC.

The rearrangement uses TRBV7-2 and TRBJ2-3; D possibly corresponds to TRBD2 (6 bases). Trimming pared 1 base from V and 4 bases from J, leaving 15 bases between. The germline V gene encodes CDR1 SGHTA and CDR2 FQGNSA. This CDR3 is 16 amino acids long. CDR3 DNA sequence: TGTGCCAGCAGCTTAGTAGGGGCGGGGAACTCAGATACGCAGTATTTT. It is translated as CASSLVGAGNSDTQYF.

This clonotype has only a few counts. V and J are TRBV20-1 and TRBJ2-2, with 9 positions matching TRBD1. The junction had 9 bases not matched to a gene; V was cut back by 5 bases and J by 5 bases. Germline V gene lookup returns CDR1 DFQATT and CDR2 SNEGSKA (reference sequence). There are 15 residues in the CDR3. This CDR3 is CSAPGQGKVTGELFF. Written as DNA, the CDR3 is TGCAGTGCTCCCGGACAGGGGAAAGTAACCGGGGAGCTGTTTTTT.

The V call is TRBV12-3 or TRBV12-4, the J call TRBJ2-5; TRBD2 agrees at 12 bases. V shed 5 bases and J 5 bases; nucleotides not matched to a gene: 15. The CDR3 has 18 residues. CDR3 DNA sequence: TGTGCCAGCAGTACGAACCTAGCGGGGGGGCGAAGTCGGGAGACCCAGTACTTC. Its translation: CASSTNLAGGRSRETQYF.

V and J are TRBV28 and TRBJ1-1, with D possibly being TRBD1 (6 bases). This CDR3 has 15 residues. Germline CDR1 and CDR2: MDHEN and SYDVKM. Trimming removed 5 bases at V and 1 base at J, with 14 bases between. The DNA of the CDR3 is TGTGCCAGCAGTCCCAGGTTAGGGGGGAACACTGAAGCTTTCTTT. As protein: CASSPRLGGNTEAFF.

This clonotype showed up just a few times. CDR3 in amino acids: CASSQGDREQPQHF. CDR3 bases: TGCGCCAGCAGCCAGGGGGACAGGGAGCAGCCCCAGCATTTT. V gene TRBV4-1 combines with J gene TRBJ1-5; 9 bases agree with TRBD1. Germline CDR1 is MGHRA and CDR2 is YSYEKL. V shed 3 bases, J shed 7 bases, and the junction held 4 bases outside the gene matches. CDR3 length: 14 residues.

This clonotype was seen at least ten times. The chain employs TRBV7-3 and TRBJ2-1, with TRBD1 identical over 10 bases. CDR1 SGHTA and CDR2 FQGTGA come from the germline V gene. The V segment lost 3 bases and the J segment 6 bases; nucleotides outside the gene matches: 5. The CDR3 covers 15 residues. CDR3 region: CASSFARDRGNEQFF. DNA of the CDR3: TGTGCCAGCAGCTTCGCGCGGGACAGGGGCAATGAGCAGTTCTTC.

The CDR3, as DNA: TGCGCCAGCAGCTTGTTCGGGGGGAACACAGATACGCAGTATTTT. It codes for CASSLFGGNTDTQYF. The genes are TRBV5-1 and TRBJ2-3; 7 bases match TRBD2. V shed 1 base, J shed 2 bases, and the junction held 4 bases outside the gene matches. Looked up from germline, CDR1 is SGHRS and CDR2 is YFSETQ. The CDR3 spans 15 residues. Combining the CDR3 with reference TRBV5-1 and TRBJ2-3 gives the whole variable domain KAGVTQTPRYLIKTRGQQVTLSCSPISGHRSVSWYQQTPGQGLQFLFEYFSETQRNKGNFPGRFSGRQFSNSRSEMNVSTLELGDSALYLCASSLFGGNTDTQYFGPGTRLTVL.

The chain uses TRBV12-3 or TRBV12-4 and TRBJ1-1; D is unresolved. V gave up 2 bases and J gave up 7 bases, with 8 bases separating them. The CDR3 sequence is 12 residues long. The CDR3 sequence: CASSLRGVEAFF. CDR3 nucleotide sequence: TGTGCCAGCAGTTTAAGAGGAGTTGAAGCTTTCTTT.

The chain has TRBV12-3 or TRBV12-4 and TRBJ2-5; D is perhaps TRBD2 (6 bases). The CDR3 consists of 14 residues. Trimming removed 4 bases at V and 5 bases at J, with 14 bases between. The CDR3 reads CASSWDFRPETQYF. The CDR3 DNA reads TGTGCCAGCAGTTGGGACTTCCGCCCGGAGACCCAGTACTTC.

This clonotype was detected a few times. The CDR3 coding sequence is TGTGCCAGCAGCGTAGGGAGTCGACAGACCAATGAGCAGTTCTTC. This gives the protein CASSVGSRQTNEQFF. The genes are TRBV9 and TRBJ2-1; D might be TRBD1 (5 bases). CDR3 length equals 15 residues. The germline CDR1 and CDR2 sequences are SGDLS and YYNGEE. Deletions cut 0 bases from V and 6 bases from J, with 13 bases between.

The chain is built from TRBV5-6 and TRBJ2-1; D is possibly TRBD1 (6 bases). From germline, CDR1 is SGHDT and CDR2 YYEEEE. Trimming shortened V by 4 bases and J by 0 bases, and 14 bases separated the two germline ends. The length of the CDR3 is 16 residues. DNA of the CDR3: TGTGCCAGCAGCCGGACGTTGGACAGCTCCTACAATGAGCAGTTCTTC. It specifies CASSRTLDSSYNEQFF.

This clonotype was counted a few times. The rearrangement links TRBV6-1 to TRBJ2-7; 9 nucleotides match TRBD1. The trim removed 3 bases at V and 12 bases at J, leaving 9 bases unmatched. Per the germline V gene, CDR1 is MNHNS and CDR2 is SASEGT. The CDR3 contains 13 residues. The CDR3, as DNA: TGTGCCAGCAGTGACGATACAGGGGGCACTCGGTACTTC. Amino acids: CASSDDTGGTRYF.

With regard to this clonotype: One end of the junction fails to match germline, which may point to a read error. The CDR3 DNA follows: TGTGCCAGCAGATCTCAGACAGGGGTCCTCTCCTACAATGAGCGGTTCTTC. Residues: CASRSQTGVLSYNERFF. This sequence joins TRBV7-2 and TRBJ2-1, with TRBD1 matching 8 bases. The germline V gene has CDR1 SGHTA and CDR2 FQGNSA. The CDR3 extends over 17 amino acids.

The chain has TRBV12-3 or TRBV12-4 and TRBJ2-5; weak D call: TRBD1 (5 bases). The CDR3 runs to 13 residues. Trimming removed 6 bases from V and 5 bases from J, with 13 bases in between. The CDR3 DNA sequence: TGTGCCAGCAGCTACGTTGGGGCCGAGACCCAGTACTTC. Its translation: CASSYVGAETQYF.

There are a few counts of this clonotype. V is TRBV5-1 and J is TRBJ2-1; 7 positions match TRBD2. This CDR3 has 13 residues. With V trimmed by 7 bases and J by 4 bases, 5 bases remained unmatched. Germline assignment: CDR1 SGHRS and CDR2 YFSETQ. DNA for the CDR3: TGCGCCAGCCGCGGACTAGTTTACAATGAGCAGTTCTTC. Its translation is CASRGLVYNEQFF. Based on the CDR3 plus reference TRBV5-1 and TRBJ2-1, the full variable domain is KAGVTQTPRYLIKTRGQQVTLSCSPISGHRSVSWYQQTPGQGLQFLFEYFSETQRNKGNFPGRFSGRQFSNSRSEMNVSTLELGDSALYLCASRGLVYNEQFFGPGTRLTVL.

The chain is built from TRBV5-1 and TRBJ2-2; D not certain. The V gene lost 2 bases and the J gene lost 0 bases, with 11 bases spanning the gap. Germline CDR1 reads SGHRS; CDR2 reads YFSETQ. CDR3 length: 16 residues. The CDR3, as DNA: TGCGCCAGCAGCTTTACCCGACTGACGAACACCGGGGAGCTGTTTTTT. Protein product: CASSFTRLTNTGELFF.

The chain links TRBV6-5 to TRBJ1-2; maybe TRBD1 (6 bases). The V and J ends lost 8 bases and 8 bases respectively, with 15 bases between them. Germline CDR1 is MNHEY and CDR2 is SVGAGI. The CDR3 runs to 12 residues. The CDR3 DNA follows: TGTGCCAGCGGAGGGGGAAGCGGCGGCTACACCTTC. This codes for CASGGGSGGYTF.

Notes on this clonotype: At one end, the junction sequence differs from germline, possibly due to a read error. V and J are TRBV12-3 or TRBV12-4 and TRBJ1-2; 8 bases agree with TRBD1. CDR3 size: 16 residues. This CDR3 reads CASSIGQGGSNYVYTF. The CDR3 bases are TGTGCCAGCAGTATCGGACAGGGAGGTTCAAACTATGTCTACACCTTC.

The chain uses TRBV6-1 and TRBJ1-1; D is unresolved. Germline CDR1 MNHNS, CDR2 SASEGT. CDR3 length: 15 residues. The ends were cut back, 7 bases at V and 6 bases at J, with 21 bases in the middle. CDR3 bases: TGTGCCAGCAAGACCGAGTTTCTGGGTGACGCTGAAGCTTTCTTT. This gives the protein CASKTEFLGDAEAFF.